This passage covers 27 T cell receptor beta chains from one sample sequenced in a study of spatial heterogeneity in lung cancer. Regarding time point: blood at routine non-recurrence follow-up after resection. TCRdb re-called the 5' RACE reads with MiXCR, one entry per CDR3 protein. Here the sample spans over 45,000 distinct CDR3 sequences, 10% to 15% being singletons. The input for sequencing was PBMCs, taken at follow-up. These receptors all stem from a male donor with early-stage non-small cell lung cancer.

This clonotype occurred many times. The chain has TRBV20-1 and TRBJ2-3, with 13 bases fitting TRBD2. The CDR3 spans 16 residues. CDR1 is DFQATT and CDR2 is SNEGSKA in the germline V gene (reference sequence). Trimming took 0 bases from V and 3 from J; bases not matched to a gene: 3. CDR3 sequence (DNA): TGCAGTGCTAGAGATTGGACTAGCGGGAGTACAGATACGCAGTATTTT. Protein product: CSARDWTSGSTDTQYF.

This clonotype was seen many times. The rearrangement uses TRBV7-8 and TRBJ2-3; maybe TRBD2 (5 bases). Germline CDR1 reads SGHVS; CDR2 reads FQNEAQ. V was shortened by 2 bases and J by 4 bases, with 16 bases between the two germline ends. CDR3 length: 16 residues. This chain's CDR3 is CASSLRVPTRADTQYF. The CDR3 region has the DNA TGTGCCAGCAGCTTAAGGGTCCCAACGAGGGCAGATACGCAGTATTTT.

J is TRBJ2-3 and V is TRBV7-2; D is uncertain. The germline V gene encodes CDR1 SGHTA and CDR2 FQGNSA. CDR3 size: 16 residues. V lost 2 bases and J lost 2, with 14 bases in between. CDR3: CASSLLTQLFTDTQYF. Here the CDR3 DNA reads TGTGCCAGCAGCTTATTGACACAACTTTTCACAGATACGCAGTATTTT.

This clonotype was picked up many times. The chain links TRBV7-9 to TRBJ1-1; 8 positions match TRBD1. The CDR3 spans 14 residues. CDR1 SEHNR and CDR2 FQNEAQ come from the germline V gene (reference sequence). Losses at the gene ends were 5 bases for V and 2 bases for J; bases not matched to a gene: 4. CDR3 amino acids: CASSQGQVNTEAFF. CDR3 coding DNA: TGTGCCAGCAGCCAGGGACAGGTTAACACTGAAGCTTTCTTT.

This clonotype was seen a handful of times. The chain employs TRBV30 and TRBJ2-7, with D possibly TRBD2 on 6 matching bases. This CDR3 contains 16 residues. The germline V gene has CDR1 GTSNPN and CDR2 SVGIG (reference sequence). Trimming shortened V by 0 bases and J by 3 bases, and 18 bases separated the two germline ends. CDR3 in DNA: TGTGCCTGGAGTGTACATGGGGGGAGAGGCGGCTACGAGCAGTACTTC. Encoded protein: CAWSVHGGRGGYEQYF.

This clonotype was picked up a small number of times. This chain uses TRBV3-1 with TRBJ1-1; no definite D call. CDR3 size: 14 residues. V lost 4 bases, J lost 3 bases, and 12 bases lay in between. CDR1 and CDR2 (germline): LGHDT, YNNKEL (reference sequence). The CDR3 region is CASSRTDGDTEAFF. For the CDR3, the DNA is TGTGCCAGCAGCCGCACTGATGGGGACACTGAAGCTTTCTTT.

The chain carries TRBV9 and TRBJ2-1; D possibly corresponds to TRBD2 (5 bases). The germline gives CDR1 SGDLS, CDR2 YYNGEE. Trimming shortened V by 4 bases and J by 12 bases, and 17 bases separated the two germline ends. The CDR3 is made up of 13 amino acids. In DNA, the CDR3 is TGTGCCAGCAGCCCCTTCTCTGAGGGAGTGCAGTTCTTC. Protein sequence: CASSPFSEGVQFF.

In this sample, this clonotype turned up many times. The genes are TRBV18 and TRBJ2-1; D not resolved. The CDR3 totals 16 residues. Germline V gives CDR1 KGHSH, CDR2 LQKENI. The V end was cut by 0 bases, the J end by 0 bases, with 9 bases between. The CDR3, as DNA: TGTGCCAGCTCACCACCCCAGTCGAGCTCCTACAATGAGCAGTTCTTC. This gives the protein CASSPPQSSSYNEQFF.

The chain uses TRBV7-3 and TRBJ1-1; D is ambiguous. The germline V gene encodes CDR1 SGHTA and CDR2 FQGTGA. The germline V and J ends were trimmed by 5 bases and 8 bases, with 15 bases remaining between them. This CDR3 has 13 amino acids. DNA for the CDR3: TGTGCCAGCAGCCCAAATCAACGTACAGAAGCTTTCTTT. Translation gives CASSPNQRTEAFF.

In this sample, this clonotype turned up many times. This chain joins TRBV10-3 and TRBJ2-7, with 8 positions matching TRBD2. The ends lost 0 bases at V and 5 bases at J; junction bases unmatched: 6. The CDR3 length is 15 residues. Germline values: CDR1 ENHRY, CDR2 SYGVKD. The CDR3 is CAISESSGSYNEQYF. The CDR3, as DNA: TGTGCCATCAGTGAGTCCAGCGGGAGTTACAACGAGCAGTACTTC.

The rearrangement uses TRBV4-2 and TRBJ2-7, with no clear D. V lost 0 bases to trimming and J lost 4 bases, with 13 bases between them. Germline V lookup: CDR1 LGHNA, CDR2 YNFKEQ. There are 15 residues in the CDR3. CDR3: CASSQDGHIEYEQYF. CDR3 nucleotide sequence: TGTGCCAGCAGCCAAGATGGTCATATAGAGTACGAGCAGTACTTC.

The rearrangement uses TRBV11-2 and TRBJ1-2; D unresolved. In germline, CDR1 is SGHAT, CDR2 FQNNGV. This CDR3 has 13 amino acids. Between the trimmed V and J ends, which lost 3 bases and 4 bases, there was a span of 9 bases. The CDR3 loop reads CASSFSLVYGYTF. The CDR3 coding sequence is TGTGCCAGCAGCTTCAGCCTAGTCTATGGCTACACCTTC.

Ten or more counts support this clonotype. The chain uses TRBV6-5 and TRBJ1-1; TRBD1 agrees at 7 bases. Germline V gives CDR1 MNHEY, CDR2 SVGAGI. Losses at the gene ends were 3 bases for V and 3 bases for J; bases not matched to a gene: 7. This CDR3 comprises 15 residues. The CDR3 spells CASSYIGGRDTEAFF. The DNA of the CDR3 is TGTGCCAGCAGTTATATAGGGGGCAGGGACACTGAAGCTTTCTTT.

In this sample, this clonotype turned up many times. V and J are TRBV9 and TRBJ2-5, with unresolved D. This CDR3 has 12 residues. V was pared by 3 bases and J by 3 bases, with 6 bases between. Germline V gene data show CDR1 as SGDLS and CDR2 as YYNGEE. The CDR3 loop reads CASSAAKETQYF. The CDR3 nucleotides are TGTGCCAGCAGCGCGGCCAAAGAGACCCAGTACTTC.

V is TRBV12-3 or TRBV12-4 and J is TRBJ1-1; possible D gene TRBD1, 5 bases. The CDR3 consists of 15 residues. V was cut by 6 bases and J by 5 bases, with 19 bases left in between. The CDR3 loop is CASSLGDRGSTEAFF. Here the CDR3 DNA reads TGTGCCAGCAGCCTCGGGGACCGAGGCAGTACTGAAGCTTTCTTT.

The chain recombines TRBV5-1 with TRBJ1-1; 8 bases are shared with TRBD1. The CDR3 sequence is 15 residues long. The V segment lost 6 bases and the J segment 5 bases; nucleotides outside the gene matches: 12. The germline V gene has CDR1 SGHRS and CDR2 YFSETQ. The CDR3 bases are TGCGCCAGCACCCCACCGGGGACAGGAAGTACTGAAGCTTTCTTT. Translation gives CASTPPGTGSTEAFF.

In this sample, this clonotype turned up many times. The genes are TRBV7-7 and TRBJ1-1; TRBD1 might be the D (6 bases). The CDR3 has 13 residues. The V and J ends lost 5 bases and 8 bases respectively, with 15 bases between them. Germline CDR1 is SSHAT and CDR2 is FNYEAQ (reference sequence). The CDR3 DNA follows: TGTGCCAGCAGCACAGGGATCGGTCAAGAAGCTTTCTTT. This gives the protein CASSTGIGQEAFF. Full variable domain (remainder filled in from reference TRBV7-7 and TRBJ1-1): GAGVSQSPRYKVTKRGQDVTLRCDPISSHATLYWYQQALGQGPEFLTYFNYEAQPDKSGLPSDRFSAERPEGSISTLTIQRTEQRDSAMYRCASSTGIGQEAFFGQGTRLTVV.

This clonotype has a handful of counts. The chain recombines TRBV6-6 with TRBJ2-3, with unresolved D. The CDR3 covers 13 residues. The V gene's germline CDR1 is MNHNY and CDR2 SVGAGI (reference sequence). The germline V and J ends were trimmed by 2 bases and 0 bases, with 3 bases remaining between them. This chain's CDR3 is CASSYRSTDTQYF. The DNA for the CDR3 is TGTGCCAGCAGTTACAGGAGCACAGATACGCAGTATTTT.

The rearrangement uses TRBV5-4 and TRBJ2-1; 9 nucleotides match TRBD1. Germline V lookup: CDR1 SGHNT, CDR2 YYREEE (reference sequence). V was clipped by 1 base and J by 6 bases; unmatched bases: 5. This CDR3 region has 15 residues. The CDR3 region has the DNA TGTGCCAGCAGCTTGACAGGGGGCAGCGGCAATGAGCAGTTCTTC. Translated, it gives CASSLTGGSGNEQFF.

This clonotype was seen many times. This sequence joins TRBV7-2 and TRBJ2-5; TRBD2 is a possible D gene (5 bases). Germline V gene lookup returns CDR1 SGHTA and CDR2 FQGNSA. This CDR3 contains 14 residues. The V end lost 6 bases, the J end lost 5 bases, and 16 bases lay between the germline ends. CDR3 in DNA: TGTGCCAGCAGTTCCGGGGTAGGCCGGGAGACCCAGTACTTC. This translates into CASSSGVGRETQYF.

A few counts support this clonotype. V and J are TRBV7-2 and TRBJ1-5; 10 nucleotides line up with TRBD1. Germline values: CDR1 SGHTA, CDR2 FQGNSA. The CDR3 is 17 residues long. V shed 4 bases, J shed 6 bases, and the junction held 12 bases outside the gene matches. The CDR3 DNA reads as TGTGCCAGCAGCTCTTGGACAGGGGGAGGCCCGAGTCAGCCCCAGCATTTT. Protein product: CASSSWTGGGPSQPQHF.

This clonotype was seen repeatedly, ten times or more. V and J are TRBV6-2 or TRBV6-3 and TRBJ1-5; 11 bases are a match to TRBD1. The length of the CDR3 is 17 residues. J lost 6 bases, V lost 0 bases, and 7 bases had no gene match. Germline-derived CDR1 and CDR2 are MNHEY and SVGEGT. DNA of the CDR3: TGTGCCAGCAGTTACTCCCGGGACAGGGGGTTTGGTCAGCCCCAGCATTTT. Amino acid sequence: CASSYSRDRGFGQPQHF.

This clonotype was seen repeatedly, ten times or more. The chain employs TRBV28 and TRBJ1-4, with D maybe TRBD1 (6 bases). The CDR3 covers 15 residues. The V end was cut by 6 bases, the J end by 7 bases, with 18 bases between. Per the germline V gene, CDR1 is MDHEN and CDR2 is SYDVKM. CDR3 in amino acids: CASSATQGLSEKLFF. CDR3 coding DNA: TGTGCCAGCAGCGCGACACAGGGTTTGAGTGAAAAACTGTTTTTT.

This clonotype was found a few times. The rearrangement uses TRBV20-1 and TRBJ2-3, with D tentatively TRBD2 (6 bases). CDR1 is DFQATT, CDR2 SNEGSKA, per germline (reference sequence). This CDR3 spans 13 amino acids. V lost 3 bases, J lost 5 bases, and 12 bases lay in between. CDR3 residues: CSARALAEDTQYF. The DNA of the CDR3 is TGCAGTGCTAGGGCCTTAGCGGAAGATACGCAGTATTTT.

Many counts were recorded for this clonotype. The rearrangement joins TRBV20-1 to TRBJ2-5, with a weak D call TRBD1 (6 bases). Germline lookup yields CDR1 DFQATT and CDR2 SNEGSKA (reference sequence). CDR3 length equals 14 residues. V lost 5 bases and J 1 base, leaving 14 bases between the germline ends. DNA of the CDR3: TGCAGTGCTTCATCGACAGGTTTCCAAGAGACCCAGTACTTC. Translation gives CSASSTGFQETQYF.

The sample holds a few counts of this clonotype. The CDR3 region has the DNA TGCGCCAGCAGCGCAACAGGCTACGACACCGGGGAGCTGTTTTTT. This codes for CASSATGYDTGELFF. This chain links TRBV5-1 with TRBJ2-2; D is possibly TRBD1 (5 bases). V lost 4 bases and J 3 bases, leaving 13 bases between the germline ends. The germline CDR1 and CDR2 sequences are SGHRS and YFSETQ. CDR3 length equals 15 residues. Variable domain in full (rest from reference TRBV5-1 and TRBJ2-2): KAGVTQTPRYLIKTRGQQVTLSCSPISGHRSVSWYQQTPGQGLQFLFEYFSETQRNKGNFPGRFSGRQFSNSRSEMNVSTLELGDSALYLCASSATGYDTGELFFGEGSRLTVL.

This clonotype occurred many times. The chain is built from TRBV3-1 and TRBJ1-1, with D possibly being TRBD1 (5 bases). This CDR3 is built from 14 residues. Trimming removed 4 bases at V and 1 base at J, with 10 bases between. Per the germline V gene, CDR1 is LGHDT and CDR2 is YNNKEL (reference sequence). The CDR3 DNA is TGTGCCAGCAGCCCCTGGGACGGGAACACTGAAGCTTTCTTT. Translating it yields CASSPWDGNTEAFF.